A single sample gave rise to the 23 T cell receptor beta chains below, sequenced in a study of control samples from healthy donors and cancer patients. The protocol was immunoSEQ multiplex PCR, while the TCRdb copy is restricted to in-frame clones and leaves out a portion. Among over 85,000 clones, around 85% were seen once, and the ten largest hold about 38%. Material: PBMCs. The receptor source for this set is a man between 65 and 85 years old with lung cancer.

The chain uses TRBV4-2 and TRBJ2-7; 10 nucleotides align to TRBD1. V was clipped by 7 bases and J by 4 bases; unmatched bases: 10. The CDR3 spans 15 residues. Germline lookup yields CDR1 LGHNA and CDR2 YNFKEQ. The CDR3 sequence is CASTRMLGQGYEQYF. Written as DNA, the CDR3 is TGTGCCAGCACCCGGATGTTGGGACAGGGGTACGAGCAGTACTTC.

This chain joins TRBV19 and TRBJ2-6; D is undetermined. The CDR3 is made up of 14 amino acids. Trimming removed 3 bases at V and 3 bases at J, with 6 bases between. The germline V gene has CDR1 LNHDA and CDR2 SQIVND (reference sequence). This CDR3 reads CASSMGFGANVLTF. CDR3 sequence (DNA): TGTGCCAGTAGTATGGGGTTTGGGGCCAACGTCCTGACTTTC.

The J gene is TRBJ2-7, the V gene TRBV6-2 or TRBV6-3; D unresolved. The CDR3 length is 13 residues. Germline assignment: CDR1 MNHEY and CDR2 SVGEGT. V was cut by 0 bases and J by 0 bases, with 3 bases left in between. The CDR3 sequence: CASSYSGSYEQYF. The CDR3 DNA reads as TGTGCCAGCAGTTACTCAGGCTCCTACGAGCAGTACTTC.

This clone came up once. The chain uses TRBV9 and TRBJ2-3; no clear D gene. Per germline, CDR1 SGDLS and CDR2 YYNGEE. The ends were cut back, 0 bases at V and 2 bases at J, with 10 bases in the middle. This CDR3 has 15 amino acids. CDR3 sequence: CASSVEQIFTDTQYF. CDR3 sequence (DNA): TGTGCCAGCAGCGTAGAACAGATTTTCACAGATACGCAGTATTTT.

The chain links TRBV7-2 to TRBJ2-4; 8 bases are shared with TRBD1. This CDR3 region has 15 residues. V lost 4 bases, J lost 6 bases, and 8 bases stayed unmatched. The germline V gene encodes CDR1 SGHTA and CDR2 FQGNSA. The CDR3 coding sequence is TGTGCCAGCAGCTATCGACAGGGGACAGGAAACATTCAGTACTTC. Protein product: CASSYRQGTGNIQYF.

The CDR3 region has the DNA TGCAGCGTTGCTGGGGAGCGGGGCGTCACAGATACGCAGTATTTT. Protein: CSVAGERGVTDTQYF. This sequence joins TRBV29-1 and TRBJ2-3; TRBD2 agrees at 7 bases. Germline V lookup: CDR1 SQVTM, CDR2 ANQGSEA. The V segment lost 4 bases and the J segment 2 bases; nucleotides outside the gene matches: 9. The CDR3 is made up of 15 amino acids.

This clone was counted once. The chain recombines TRBV24-1 with TRBJ2-5; unclear D gene. The germline CDR1 and CDR2 sequences are KGHDR and SFDVKD. The CDR3 covers 13 residues. The V gene lost 4 bases and the J gene lost 5 bases, with 10 bases spanning the gap. DNA for the CDR3: TGTGCCACCAGTGACCCCCCTCTGGAGACCCAGTACTTC. Translation: CATSDPPLETQYF.

The chain is built from TRBV27 and TRBJ1-1; 7 bases map to TRBD1. CDR1 is MNHEY and CDR2 is SMNVEV in the germline V gene (reference sequence). This CDR3 is 13 amino acids long. After removal of 2 bases from V and 4 bases from J, the junction contained 1 base not matched to a gene. CDR3 protein: CASSLGQVTEAFF. CDR3 in DNA: TGTGCCAGCAGTTTAGGACAGGTCACTGAAGCTTTCTTT.

J is TRBJ2-3 and V is TRBV3-1 (or the pseudogene TRBV3-2), with D maybe TRBD1 (5 bases). The CDR3 runs to 15 residues. Trimming removed 6 bases from V and 2 bases from J, with 15 bases in between. Germline-derived CDR1 and CDR2 are LGHDT and YNNKEL (reference sequence). CDR3 nucleotide sequence: TGTGCCAGCAGGGGCGGACACCAGACCACAGATACGCAGTATTTT. It codes for CASRGGHQTTDTQYF.

This clone was picked up a small number of times. The chain carries TRBV7-3 and TRBJ2-2; D is ambiguous. Germline CDR1 reads SGHTA; CDR2 reads FQGTGA. This CDR3 is built from 12 residues. V shed 5 bases and J shed 4 bases, with 5 bases lying between them. In DNA form, the CDR3 reads TGTGCCAGCAGCGTAGGCACCGGGGAGCTGTTTTTT. It translates to CASSVGTGELFF. Supplemented by reference TRBV7-3 and TRBJ2-2, the full variable domain reads GAGVSQTPSNKVTEKGKYVELRCDPISGHTALYWYRQSLGQGPEFLIYFQGTGAADDSGLPNDRFFAVRPEGSVSTLKIQRTERGDSAVYLCASSVGTGELFFGEGSRLTVL.

The CDR3 sequence: CASGGGETQYF. The CDR3 DNA follows: TGTGCCAGCGGGGGCGGGGAGACCCAGTACTTC. V usage is TRBV10-3 and J usage is TRBJ2-5; D may be TRBD2 (7 bases). V was shortened by 10 bases and J by 5 bases, with 11 bases between the two germline ends. The germline V gene has CDR1 ENHRY and CDR2 SYGVKD. The CDR3 loop spans 11 amino acids.

The gene calls are TRBV7-9 and TRBJ2-3; 9 bases are shared with TRBD2. Trimming removed 1 base from V and 1 base from J; junction bases left unmatched: 6. Germline CDR1 is SEHNR and CDR2 is FQNEAQ (reference sequence). The CDR3 covers 17 residues. The CDR3 region is CASSLGSSGDRTDTQYF. In nucleotides, the CDR3 is TGTGCCAGCAGCTTAGGGTCTAGCGGGGATCGCACAGATACGCAGTATTTT.

The chain is built from TRBV6-5 and TRBJ1-1; tentatively, D is TRBD1 (5 bases). The V end lost 5 bases, the J end lost 4 bases, and 17 bases lay between the germline ends. This CDR3 spans 15 amino acids. Looked up from germline, CDR1 is MNHEY and CDR2 is SVGAGI. CDR3 coding DNA: TGTGCCAGCAGTCCTTCAGGGAGTCAGAGCACTGAAGCTTTCTTT. Amino acids: CASSPSGSQSTEAFF.

The rearrangement links TRBV6-6 to TRBJ2-1, with TRBD2 matching 8 bases. The ends lost 6 bases at V and 10 bases at J; junction bases unmatched: 5. CDR3 size: 12 residues. Germline-derived CDR1 and CDR2 are MNHNY and SVGAGI (reference sequence). CDR3 coding DNA: TGTGCCAGCAGCTTCGGCGGGGGGGAGCAGTTCTTC. Translating gives CASSFGGGEQFF.

The chain uses TRBV11-2 and TRBJ1-1, with unresolved D. The germline V gene encodes CDR1 SGHAT and CDR2 FQNNGV. V was shortened by 5 bases and J by 1 base, with 14 bases between the two germline ends. The CDR3 contains 15 residues. CDR3 amino acids: CASSPQSPSNTEAFF. CDR3 sequence (DNA): TGTGCCAGCAGCCCCCAGTCACCTTCGAACACTGAAGCTTTCTTT.

The rearrangement joins TRBV19 to TRBJ1-5; D is undetermined. The CDR3 covers 14 residues. The V end lost 4 bases, the J end lost 6 bases, and 13 bases lay between the germline ends. CDR1 and CDR2 (germline): LNHDA, SQIVND (reference sequence). CDR3 DNA: TGTGCCAGTAGTAACCAAGGGCTCCGTCAGCCCCAGCATTTT. Translation: CASSNQGLRQPQHF.

This chain joins TRBV4-3 and TRBJ1-5, with TRBD1 as a possible D gene (6 bases). V gave up 2 bases and J gave up 3 bases, with 17 bases separating them. Germline assignment: CDR1 LGHNA and CDR2 YSLEER. The length of the CDR3 is 17 residues. The CDR3 loop reads CASSQRPSQGLNQPQHF. CDR3 bases: TGCGCCAGCAGCCAACGGCCTTCACAGGGACTCAATCAGCCCCAGCATTTT.

The chain links TRBV25-1 to TRBJ2-1; 10 nucleotides align to TRBD1. Germline V gene lookup returns CDR1 MGHDK and CDR2 SYGVNS. V dropped 10 bases and J dropped 6; count of bases not matched to a gene: 9. The length of the CDR3 is 14 residues. The CDR3 spells CAISPGQGTNEQFF. CDR3 in DNA: TGTGCCATCTCCCCGGGACAGGGGACCAATGAGCAGTTCTTC.

The chain combines TRBV5-4 with TRBJ1-3; 8 bases line up with TRBD1. The V gene's germline CDR1 is SGHNT and CDR2 YYREEE (reference sequence). V lost 4 bases to trimming and J lost 5 bases; unmatched junction nucleotides: 5. The CDR3 extends over 14 amino acids. CDR3 loop: CASSIDRGRNTIYF. CDR3 sequence (DNA): TGTGCCAGCAGCATCGACAGGGGCAGAAACACCATATATTTT.

The chain joins TRBV9 to TRBJ2-3, with TRBD2 identical over 8 bases. Germline V CDR1 and CDR2: SGDLS, YYNGEE. V lost 3 bases and J lost 4; bases outside the gene matches: 13. The CDR3 is 17 residues long. The CDR3 region is CASSANSGLGRADTQYF. The CDR3 DNA is TGTGCCAGCAGCGCCAACTCGGGACTAGGGAGGGCAGATACGCAGTATTTT.

The chain employs TRBV3-1 (or the pseudogene TRBV3-2) and TRBJ2-7, with a tentative D call TRBD1 (6 bases). The CDR3 has 18 residues. V lost 1 base to trimming and J lost 6 bases, with 25 bases between them. The V gene's germline CDR1 is LGHDT and CDR2 YNNKEL (reference sequence). The CDR3 spells CASSQGVEGQGHWGEQYF. The CDR3 DNA sequence: TGTGCCAGCAGCCAAGGCGTAGAAGGGCAGGGACATTGGGGCGAGCAGTACTTC.

This clone was seen a handful of times. This sequence joins TRBV7-9 and TRBJ1-2, with 8 bases matching TRBD1. The V and J ends lost 4 bases and 4 bases, in that order; junction bases with no gene match: 11. Germline values: CDR1 SEHNR, CDR2 FQNEAQ (reference sequence). This CDR3 region has 16 residues. CDR3 region: CASSSESGTGVYGYTF. The CDR3, as DNA: TGTGCCAGCAGCTCTGAGAGCGGGACAGGCGTCTATGGCTACACCTTC.

This chain uses TRBV7-2 with TRBJ2-1; 8 bases match TRBD2. This CDR3 contains 14 residues. Germline CDR1 reads SGHTA; CDR2 reads FQGNSA. V trimming: 6 bases; J trimming: 7 bases; junction bases outside the gene matches: 8. In DNA form, the CDR3 reads TGTGCCAGCAGGATAGCGGGGTCTTGGAATGAGCAGTTCTTC. Residues: CASRIAGSWNEQFF.